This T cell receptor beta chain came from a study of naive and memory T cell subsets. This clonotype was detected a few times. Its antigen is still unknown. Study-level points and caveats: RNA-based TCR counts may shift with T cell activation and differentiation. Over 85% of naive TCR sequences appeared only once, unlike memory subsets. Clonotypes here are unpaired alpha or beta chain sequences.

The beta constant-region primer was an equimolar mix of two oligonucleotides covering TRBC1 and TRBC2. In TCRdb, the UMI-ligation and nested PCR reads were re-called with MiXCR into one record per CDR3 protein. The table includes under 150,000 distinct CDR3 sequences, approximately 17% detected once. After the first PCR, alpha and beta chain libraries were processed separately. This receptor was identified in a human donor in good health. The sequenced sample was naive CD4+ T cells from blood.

In nucleotides, the CDR3 is TGTGCCTGGAGGGGTACAGGGAACACTGAAGCTTTCTTT. Translation: CAWRGTGNTEAFF. The chain recombines TRBV30 with TRBJ1-1; possible D gene TRBD1, 5 bases. The CDR3 spans 13 residues. Trimming shortened V by 3 bases and J by 1 base, and 9 bases separated the two germline ends. CDR1 and CDR2 from the germline V gene are GTSNPN and SVGIG (reference sequence).